This T cell receptor beta chain was retrieved from a study of T-cell reconstitution after alpha-beta-depleted transplantation in children. Study-level findings and limits: It was reported that alpha-beta T cells came from several hundred expanded graft clones (about two months after transplant).

This clonotype was picked up many times. Its antigen is not known. Unique molecular identifiers were used to barcode this TCRbeta library. TCRdb analysed the PCR reads with MiXCR anew, one entry per CDR3 protein. The top ten clones hold approximately 30% of a sample with approximately 980,000 distinct CDR3 sequences, about 26% of them seen once. The CDR3 runs 14 residues. Deletions cut 3 bases from V and 2 bases from J, with 9 bases between. The sequenced sample was PBMCs, mostly from graft donor cells, obtained 360 days after TCRalphabeta/CD19-depleted stem cell transplant. J is TRBJ2-3 and V is TRBV12-3 or TRBV12-4, with D maybe TRBD2 (5 bases). The source is a boy less than two years old who had a stem cell transplant for SCID, so the T cells may come from the graft donor. The CDR3 DNA is TGTGCCAGCAGTTTGGCGGGCCACACAGATACGCAGTATTTT. Translated, it gives CASSLAGHTDTQYF.